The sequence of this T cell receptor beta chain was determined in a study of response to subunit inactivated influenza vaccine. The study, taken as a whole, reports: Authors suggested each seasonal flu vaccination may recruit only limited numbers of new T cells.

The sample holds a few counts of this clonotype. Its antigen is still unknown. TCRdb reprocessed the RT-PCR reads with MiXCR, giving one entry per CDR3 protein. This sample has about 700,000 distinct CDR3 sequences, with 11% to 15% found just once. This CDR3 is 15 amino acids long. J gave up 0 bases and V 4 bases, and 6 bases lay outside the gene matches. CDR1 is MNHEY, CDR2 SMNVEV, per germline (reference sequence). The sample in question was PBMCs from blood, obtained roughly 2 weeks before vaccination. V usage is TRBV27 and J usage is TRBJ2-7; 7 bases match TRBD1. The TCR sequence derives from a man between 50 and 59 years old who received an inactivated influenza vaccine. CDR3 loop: CASSSLDRFSYEQYF. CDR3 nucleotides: TGTGCCAGCAGTTCCCTGGACAGGTTCTCCTACGAGCAGTACTTC.